This T cell receptor beta chain was sequenced in a study of T cell clonotyping in hematopoietic cell transplantation. Whole-study findings and limits: CD4 and CD8 repertoire contributions could not be separated without sorting. Broader posttransplant TCR repertoire diversity was predicted by graft donor and pretransplant recipient Inverse Simpson Index values. Pathologically expanded recipient clonotypes increased progressively from day 30 to day 180 as diversity fell.

For this clone: Its specificity is not known.

Clones were sequenced by immunoSEQ multiplex PCR, and TCRdb holds only the in-frame ones, with some missing. The sample lists 15,000 or so clones, roughly 85% seen once, with around 4.5% in the top ten. The CDR3 is 13 amino acids. From germline, CDR1 is SGHRS and CDR2 YFSETQ. V lost 1 base, J lost 8 bases, and 9 bases lay in between. V is TRBV5-1 and J is TRBJ1-4, with D perhaps TRBD1 (5 bases). Input material: peripheral blood mononuclear cells. The sequence was obtained from a middle-aged woman in good health. Some clones in this sample may be carry-over from other donors' samples. Written as DNA, the CDR3 is TGCGCCAGCAGCTTGTGGCGGGGGGAAAAACTGTTTTTT. It codes for CASSLWRGEKLFF.